Listed here are 8 T cell receptor beta chains from one sample, sequenced in a study of CD8 T cells in ankylosing spondylitis. Notes on the study in general: Typical of ankylosing spondylitis blood, it appeared, was a TCR beta motif of roughly eight highly homologous variants.

Their target antigens are unknown. Each CDR3 protein gets one entry after TCRdb re-called the 5' RACE reads with MiXCR. The top ten clones hold about 0.49% of a sample with some 840,000 distinct CDR3 sequences, 12% of them seen once. The source material was blood, either unsorted or a sorted T cell fraction (not recorded which). These receptor sequences come from a male donor with ankylosing spondylitis.

The rearrangement joins TRBV15 to TRBJ1-2; TRBD1 might be the D (6 bases). Trimming took 2 bases from V and 8 from J, leaving 12 bases between them. Germline loops: CDR1 LNHNV, CDR2 YYDKDF (reference sequence). There are 13 residues in the CDR3. CDR3 region: CATSRSTGLGYTF. The CDR3 nucleotides read TGTGCCACCAGCAGATCCACAGGGTTAGGCTACACCTTC.

The chain combines TRBV20-1 with TRBJ2-3, with D tentatively TRBD2 (5 bases). The germline gives CDR1 DFQATT, CDR2 SNEGSKA (reference sequence). The CDR3 spans 13 residues. The V and J ends lost 3 bases and 3 bases respectively, with 10 bases between them. The CDR3: CSARIVATDTQYF. The CDR3 nucleotides read TGCAGTGCTAGGATAGTAGCGACAGATACGCAGTATTTT.

The chain has TRBV20-1 and TRBJ2-5; D call uncertain. From germline, CDR1 is DFQATT and CDR2 SNEGSKA (reference sequence). The V and J ends lost 3 bases and 6 bases respectively, with 8 bases between them. This CDR3 has 11 residues. CDR3 in DNA: TGCAGTGCTAGCCCCCTCCAGACCCAGTACTTC. Its protein product is CSASPLQTQYF.

This chain joins TRBV24-1 and TRBJ2-1; 8 nucleotides line up with TRBD2. Germline V gives CDR1 KGHDR, CDR2 SFDVKD. V lost 0 bases and J lost 4; bases outside the gene matches: 7. This CDR3 region has 17 residues. The CDR3 DNA is TGTGCCACCAGTGATTTGCGGGTGGCTAGCGGGTACAATGAGCAGTTCTTC. Protein product: CATSDLRVASGYNEQFF.

The chain joins TRBV4-3 to TRBJ1-2, with TRBD1 matching 7 bases. Germline CDR1 reads LGHNA; CDR2 reads YSLEER. J gave up 5 bases and V 4 bases, and 16 bases lay outside the gene matches. The CDR3 is 17 residues long. The CDR3 reads CASSPQGVFAMLYGYTF. The CDR3 DNA follows: TGCGCCAGCAGCCCCCAGGGGGTGTTTGCAATGTTATATGGCTACACCTTC.

This clonotype turned up a few times. This chain links TRBV20-1 with TRBJ1-3; D is uncertain. In germline, CDR1 is DFQATT, CDR2 SNEGSKA (reference sequence). CDR3 length equals 15 residues. The V and J ends lost 0 bases and 9 bases respectively, with 18 bases between them. CDR3 region: CSARDLKHGGGTIYF. Written as DNA, the CDR3 is TGCAGTGCTAGAGACCTAAAACACGGTGGAGGCACCATATATTTT.

The J gene is TRBJ2-5, the V gene TRBV7-9; no clear D. The germline V and J ends were trimmed by 5 bases and 5 bases, with 9 bases remaining between them. Germline V gives CDR1 SEHNR, CDR2 FQNEAQ (reference sequence). This CDR3 is 12 amino acids long. This CDR3 is CASSPATETQYF. The CDR3, as DNA: TGTGCCAGCAGCCCGGCTACGGAGACCCAGTACTTC.

This clonotype has just a few counts. The chain couples TRBV5-1 to TRBJ2-5; 7 nucleotides align to TRBD1. This CDR3 contains 14 residues. V lost 4 bases to trimming and J lost 2 bases; unmatched junction nucleotides: 5. Germline V gene sequence: CDR1 SGHRS, CDR2 YFSETQ. The CDR3 region is CASSQGQTQETQYF. CDR3 nucleotides: TGCGCCAGCAGCCAGGGACAGACGCAAGAGACCCAGTACTTC. The full variable domain, completed using reference TRBV5-1 and TRBJ2-5, is KAGVTQTPRYLIKTRGQQVTLSCSPISGHRSVSWYQQTPGQGLQFLFEYFSETQRNKGNFPGRFSGRQFSNSRSEMNVSTLELGDSALYLCASSQGQTQETQYFGPGTRLLVL.